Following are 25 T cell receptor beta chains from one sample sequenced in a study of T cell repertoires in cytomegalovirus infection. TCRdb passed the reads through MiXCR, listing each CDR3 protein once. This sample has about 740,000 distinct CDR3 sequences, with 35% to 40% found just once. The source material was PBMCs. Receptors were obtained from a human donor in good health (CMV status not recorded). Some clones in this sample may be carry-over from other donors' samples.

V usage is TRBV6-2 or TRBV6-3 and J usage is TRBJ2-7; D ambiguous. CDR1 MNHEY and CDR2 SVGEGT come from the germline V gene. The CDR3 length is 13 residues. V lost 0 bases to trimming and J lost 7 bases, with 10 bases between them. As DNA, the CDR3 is TGTGCCAGCAGTTACTCGATGGTACGGGAGCAGTACTTC. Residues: CASSYSMVREQYF.

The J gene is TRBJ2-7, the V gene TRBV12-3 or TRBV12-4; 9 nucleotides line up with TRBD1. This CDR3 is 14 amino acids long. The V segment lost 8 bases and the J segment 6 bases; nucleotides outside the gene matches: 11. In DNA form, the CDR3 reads TGTGCCAGCCGCCCTTCCGGGACAGGGCTCGAGCAGTACTTC. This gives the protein CASRPSGTGLEQYF.

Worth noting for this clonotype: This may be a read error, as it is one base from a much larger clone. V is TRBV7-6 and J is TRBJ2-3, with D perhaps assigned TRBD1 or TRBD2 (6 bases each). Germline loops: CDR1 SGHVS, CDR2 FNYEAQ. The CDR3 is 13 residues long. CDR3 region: CATKGGAADTKYF. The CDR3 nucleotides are TGTGCCACCAAGGGGGGTGCTGCAGATACGAAGTATTTT. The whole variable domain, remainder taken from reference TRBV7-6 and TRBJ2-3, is GAGVSQSPRYKVTKRGQDVALRCDPISGHVSLYWYRQALGQGPEFLTYFNYEAQQDKSGLPNDRFSAERPEGSISTLTIQRTEQRDSAMYRCATKGGAADTKYFGPGTRLTVL.

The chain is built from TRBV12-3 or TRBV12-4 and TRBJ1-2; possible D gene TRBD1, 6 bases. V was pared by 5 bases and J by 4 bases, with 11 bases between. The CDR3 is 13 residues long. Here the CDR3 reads CASSADSAYGYTF. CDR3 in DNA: TGTGCCAGCAGTGCGGACAGTGCCTATGGCTACACCTTC.

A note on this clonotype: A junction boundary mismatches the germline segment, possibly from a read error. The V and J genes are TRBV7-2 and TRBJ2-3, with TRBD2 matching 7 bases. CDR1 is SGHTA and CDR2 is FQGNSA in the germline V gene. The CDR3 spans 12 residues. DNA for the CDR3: TGTGCCAGCAGCCAGGGACTACGTACGCAGTATTGG. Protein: CASSQGLRTQYW.

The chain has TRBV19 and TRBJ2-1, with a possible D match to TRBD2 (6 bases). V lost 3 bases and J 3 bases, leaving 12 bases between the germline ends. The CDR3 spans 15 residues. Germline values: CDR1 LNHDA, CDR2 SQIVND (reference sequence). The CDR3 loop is CASSMGSGLYNEQFF. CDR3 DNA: TGTGCCAGTAGTATGGGTAGCGGCCTCTACAATGAGCAGTTCTTC.

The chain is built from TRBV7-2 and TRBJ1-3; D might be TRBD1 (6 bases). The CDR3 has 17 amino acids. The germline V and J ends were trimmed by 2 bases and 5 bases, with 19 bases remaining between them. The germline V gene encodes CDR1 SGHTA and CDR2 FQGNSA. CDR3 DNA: TGTGCCAGCAGCTTAATTGGCTTGGGGGCAGCCCGAAACACCATATATTTT. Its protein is CASSLIGLGAARNTIYF.

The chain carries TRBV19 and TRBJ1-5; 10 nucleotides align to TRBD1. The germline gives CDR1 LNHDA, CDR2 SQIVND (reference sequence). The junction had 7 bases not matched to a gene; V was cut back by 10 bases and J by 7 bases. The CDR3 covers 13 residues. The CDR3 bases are TGTGCCACCGGGACAGGGGTTGAACAGCCCCAGCATTTT. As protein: CATGTGVEQPQHF.

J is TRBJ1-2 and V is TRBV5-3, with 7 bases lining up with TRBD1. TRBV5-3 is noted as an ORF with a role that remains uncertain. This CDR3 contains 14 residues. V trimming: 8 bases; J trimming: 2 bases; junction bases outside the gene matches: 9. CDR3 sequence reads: CASSPGQRNYGYTF. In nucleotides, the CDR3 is TGTGCCAGCAGCCCGGGACAGCGAAACTATGGCTACACCTTC.

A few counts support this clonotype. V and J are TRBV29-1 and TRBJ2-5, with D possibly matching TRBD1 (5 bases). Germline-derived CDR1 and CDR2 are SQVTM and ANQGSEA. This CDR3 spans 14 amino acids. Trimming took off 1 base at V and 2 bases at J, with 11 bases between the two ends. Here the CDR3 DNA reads TGCAGCGTTGAAGGGGGCGTCTTACAAGAGACCCAGTACTTC. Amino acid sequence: CSVEGGVLQETQYF.

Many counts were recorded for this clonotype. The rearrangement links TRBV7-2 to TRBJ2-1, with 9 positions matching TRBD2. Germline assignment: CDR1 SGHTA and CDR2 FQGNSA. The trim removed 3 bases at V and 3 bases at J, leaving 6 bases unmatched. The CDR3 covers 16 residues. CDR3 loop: CASSFATSGFYNEQFF. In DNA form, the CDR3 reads TGTGCCAGCAGCTTCGCGACTAGCGGATTCTACAATGAGCAGTTCTTC.

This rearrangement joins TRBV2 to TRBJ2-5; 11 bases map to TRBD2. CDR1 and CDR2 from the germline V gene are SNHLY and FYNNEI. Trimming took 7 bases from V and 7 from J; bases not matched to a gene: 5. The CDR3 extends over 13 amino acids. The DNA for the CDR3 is TGTGCCAGCATGGGACTAGCGGCATGGACCCAGTACTTC. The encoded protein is CASMGLAAWTQYF.

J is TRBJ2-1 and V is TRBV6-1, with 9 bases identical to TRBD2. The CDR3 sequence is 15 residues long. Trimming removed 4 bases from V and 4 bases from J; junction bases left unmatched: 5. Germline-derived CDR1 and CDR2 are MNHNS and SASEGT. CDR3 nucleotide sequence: TGTGCCAGCAGTGTGGGGACTAGCACGTACAATGAGCAGTTCTTC. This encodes CASSVGTSTYNEQFF.

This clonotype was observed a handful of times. CDR3 DNA sequence: TGTGCTAGTGGCCACCGGGGACTAGCGGGGGGACCAGATACGCAGTATTTT. It codes for CASGHRGLAGGPDTQYF. The chain is built from TRBV12-5 and TRBJ2-3; 15 bases are shared with TRBD2. V lost 6 bases and J lost 4; bases outside the gene matches: 8. The CDR3 consists of 17 residues. In germline, CDR1 is LGHNT, CDR2 FRNRAP.

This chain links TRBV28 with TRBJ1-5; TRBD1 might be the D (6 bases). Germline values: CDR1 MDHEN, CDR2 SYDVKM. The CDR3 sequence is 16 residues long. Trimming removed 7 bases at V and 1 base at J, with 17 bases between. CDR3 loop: CASMRLIQGSNQPQHF. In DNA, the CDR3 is TGTGCCAGCATGAGGCTAATACAGGGAAGCAATCAGCCCCAGCATTTT.

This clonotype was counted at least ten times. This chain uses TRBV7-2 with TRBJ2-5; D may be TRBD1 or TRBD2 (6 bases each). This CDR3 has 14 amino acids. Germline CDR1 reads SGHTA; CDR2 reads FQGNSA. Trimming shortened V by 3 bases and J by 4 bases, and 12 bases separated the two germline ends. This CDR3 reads CASSFGGGSETQYF. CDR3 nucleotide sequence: TGTGCCAGCAGCTTTGGAGGGGGATCAGAGACCCAGTACTTC.

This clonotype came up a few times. CDR3 loop: CASSFGRAGQPQHF. The DNA for the CDR3 is TGTGCCAGCAGCTTCGGCAGGGCAGGCCAGCCCCAGCATTTT. The rearrangement joins TRBV7-2 to TRBJ1-5, with D possibly being TRBD1 (5 bases). The CDR3 has 14 residues. Germline values: CDR1 SGHTA, CDR2 FQGNSA. The V gene lost 3 bases and the J gene lost 7 bases, with 13 bases spanning the gap.

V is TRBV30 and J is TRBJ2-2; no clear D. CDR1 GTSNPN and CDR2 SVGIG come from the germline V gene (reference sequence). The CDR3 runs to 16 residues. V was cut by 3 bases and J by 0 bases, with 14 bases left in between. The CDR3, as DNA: TGTGCCTGGAGCCCCCGGACGGATTCGAACACCGGGGAGCTGTTTTTT. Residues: CAWSPRTDSNTGELFF.

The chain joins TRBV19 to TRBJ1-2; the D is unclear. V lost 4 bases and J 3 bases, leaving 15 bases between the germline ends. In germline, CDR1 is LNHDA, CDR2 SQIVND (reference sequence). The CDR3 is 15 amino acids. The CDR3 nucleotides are TGTGCCAGTAGTAATCGTCAGCCTAGCTACTATGGCTACACCTTC. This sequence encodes CASSNRQPSYYGYTF. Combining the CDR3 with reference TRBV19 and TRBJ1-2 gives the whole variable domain DGGITQSPKYLFRKEGQNVTLSCEQNLNHDAMYWYRQDPGQGLRLIYYSQIVNDFQKGDIAEGYSVSREKKESFPLTVTSAQKNPTAFYLCASSNRQPSYYGYTFGSGTRLTVV.

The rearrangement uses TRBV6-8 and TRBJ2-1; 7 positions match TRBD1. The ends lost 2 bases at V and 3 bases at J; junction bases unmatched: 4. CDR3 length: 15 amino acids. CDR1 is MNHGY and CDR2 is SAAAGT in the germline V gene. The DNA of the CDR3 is TGTGCCAGCAGTTACAGCCACAGGGGCTACAATGAGCAGTTCTTC. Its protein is CASSYSHRGYNEQFF.

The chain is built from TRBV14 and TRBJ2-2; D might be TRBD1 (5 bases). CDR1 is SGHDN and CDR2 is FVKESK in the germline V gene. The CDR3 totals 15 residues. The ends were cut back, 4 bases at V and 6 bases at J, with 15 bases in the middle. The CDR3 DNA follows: TGTGCCAGCAGCCGACAGACAGCTCTGGCCGGGGAGCTGTTTTTT. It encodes CASSRQTALAGELFF.

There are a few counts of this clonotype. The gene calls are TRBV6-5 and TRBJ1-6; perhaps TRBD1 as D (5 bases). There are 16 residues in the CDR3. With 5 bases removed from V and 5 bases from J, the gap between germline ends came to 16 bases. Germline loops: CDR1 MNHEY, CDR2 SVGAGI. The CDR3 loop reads CASSIGMGTDNSPLHF. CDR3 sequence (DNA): TGTGCCAGCAGTATTGGAATGGGGACGGATAATTCACCCCTCCACTTT.

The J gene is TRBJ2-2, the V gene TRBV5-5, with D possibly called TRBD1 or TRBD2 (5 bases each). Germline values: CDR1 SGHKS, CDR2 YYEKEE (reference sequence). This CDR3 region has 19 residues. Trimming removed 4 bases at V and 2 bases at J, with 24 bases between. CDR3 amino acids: CASSPTPGRRSGNTGELFF. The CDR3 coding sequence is TGTGCCAGCAGCCCGACCCCGGGACGAAGGAGCGGAAACACCGGGGAGCTGTTTTTT.

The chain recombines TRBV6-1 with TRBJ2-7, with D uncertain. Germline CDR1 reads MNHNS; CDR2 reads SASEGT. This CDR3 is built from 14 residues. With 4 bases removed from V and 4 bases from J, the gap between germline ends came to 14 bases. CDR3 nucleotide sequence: TGTGCCAGCAGTGGCTTCCAGAAAGAATACGAGCAGTACTTC. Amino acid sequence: CASSGFQKEYEQYF.

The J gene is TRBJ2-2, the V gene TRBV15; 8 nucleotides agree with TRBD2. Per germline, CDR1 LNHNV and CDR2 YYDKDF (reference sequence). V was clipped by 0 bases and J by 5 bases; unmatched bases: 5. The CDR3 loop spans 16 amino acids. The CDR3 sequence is CATSRDPGGSTGELFF. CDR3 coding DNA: TGTGCCACCAGCAGAGACCCGGGAGGGTCGACCGGGGAGCTGTTTTTT.